This TCR beta chain was obtained from a study of beta chain features in type 1 diabetes. Study-wide findings and caveats: VDJ junctions from patients with type 1 diabetes contained fewer insertions and more deletions. In all four CD4+ subsets, TCRB CDR3 length was significantly, moderately reduced in type 1 diabetes.

Regarding this clone: Its antigen is as yet unknown.

V gave up 2 bases and J gave up 2 bases, with 7 bases separating them. CDR3 length: 13 amino acids. From germline, CDR1 is ENHRY and CDR2 SYGVKD. The investigators reverse transcribed all of the isolated RNA, so they sequenced expressed TCRB transcripts. Libraries were prepared by immunoSEQ multiplex PCR; TCRdb keeps only in-frame clonotypes and omits some of them. This sample yields 240,000 or so clones, of which around 14% are seen a single time; around 0.019% belongs to the top ten. The TCR originated in a man between 25 and 39 years old with type 1 diabetes. The source material was naive CD4+ T cells from blood. This chain connects TRBV10-3 to TRBJ2-7; no clear D gene. The CDR3 nucleotides are TGTGCCATCAGTGAGGGTAGCCCCTACGAGCAGTACTTC. Residues: CAISEGSPYEQYF.